These 7 T cell receptor beta chains originate from one sample sequenced in a study of cytomegalovirus exposure and HLA in healthy donors. It was with 60 Vbeta and 13 Jbeta primers that the PCR ran. Produced via immunoSEQ multiplex PCR; TCRdb's table is partial and in-frame only. The data contain about 60,000 clones, approximately 70% of them singletons. The sequenced sample consisted of PBMCs. The receptor set was obtained from an older woman in good health and CMV-seropositive.

This chain connects TRBV28 to TRBJ2-5; D is uncertain. V lost 3 bases, J lost 1 base, and 12 bases lay in between. The germline CDR1 and CDR2 sequences are MDHEN and SYDVKM. The CDR3 contains 15 residues. CDR3 sequence: CASSFYRLPQETQYF. As DNA, the CDR3 is TGTGCCAGCAGTTTCTACAGATTACCCCAAGAGACCCAGTACTTC.

The chain carries TRBV4-3 and TRBJ2-7; D may be TRBD2 (7 bases). V shed 3 bases and J shed 5 bases, with 14 bases lying between them. The CDR3 extends over 14 amino acids. CDR1 and CDR2 from the germline V gene are LGHNA and YSLEER. The CDR3 reads CASSHLGGGDEQYF. CDR3 DNA sequence: TGCGCCAGCAGCCACCTTGGGGGGGGCGACGAGCAGTACTTC.

This chain links TRBV9 with TRBJ2-3; 10 nucleotides line up with TRBD2. The V and J ends lost 4 bases and 14 bases, in that order; junction bases with no gene match: 16. Germline values: CDR1 SGDLS, CDR2 YYNGEE. CDR3 size: 15 residues. CDR3: CASSLQGSGGAYLYF. In nucleotides, the CDR3 is TGTGCCAGCAGCCTCCAAGGGAGCGGGGGGGCTTATTTGTATTTT.

This clone was counted only a few times. The rearrangement uses TRBV6-5 and TRBJ1-4; weak D call: TRBD1 (6 bases). This CDR3 has 15 amino acids. Germline assignment: CDR1 MNHEY and CDR2 SVGAGI. Trimming removed 6 bases at V and 5 bases at J, with 16 bases between. CDR3 amino acids: CASSLRYDRNEKLFF. The CDR3 DNA sequence: TGTGCCAGCAGCCTCCGTTACGACAGGAATGAAAAACTGTTTTTT.

The chain is built from TRBV19 and TRBJ2-1; D not resolved. With 3 bases removed from V and 0 bases from J, the gap between germline ends came to 3 bases. This CDR3 comprises 13 residues. Germline-derived CDR1 and CDR2 are LNHDA and SQIVND (reference sequence). The CDR3 here is CASSISSYNEQFF. The CDR3 DNA is TGTGCCAGTAGTATTAGCTCCTACAATGAGCAGTTCTTC.

This clone was counted once. The chain uses TRBV18 and TRBJ1-4; weak D call: TRBD1 (5 bases). V lost 3 bases and J 8 bases, leaving 19 bases between the germline ends. CDR1 KGHSH and CDR2 LQKENI come from the germline V gene. The CDR3 is 16 residues long. CDR3: CASSPMQGPSGEKLFF. Here the CDR3 DNA reads TGTGCCAGCTCACCGATGCAGGGCCCCTCTGGGGAAAAACTGTTTTTT.

The chain combines TRBV4-1 with TRBJ2-1; D is ambiguous. CDR1 is MGHRA and CDR2 is YSYEKL in the germline V gene. This CDR3 spans 13 amino acids. V shed 2 bases and J shed 4 bases, with 6 bases lying between them. This chain's CDR3 is CASSQQEYNEQFF. In DNA form, the CDR3 reads TGCGCCAGCAGCCAACAGGAATACAATGAGCAGTTCTTC.